This TCR beta chain was observed in a study of cytomegalovirus exposure and HLA in healthy donors. This clone was observed once. Its target is unknown. Findings and limits, study-wide: The study flagged some 170 TCR beta chains as cytomegalovirus-associated.

Both 60 Vbeta primers and 13 Jbeta primers went into the PCR. This table comes from immunoSEQ multiplex PCR, and its TCRdb copy is limited to in-frame clones, with some not included. The sample consists of 120,000 or so clones, approximately 80% of them appearing once. Trimming pared 5 bases from V and 6 bases from J, leaving 7 bases between. The CDR3 loop spans 10 amino acids. Germline V gene sequence: CDR1 SQVTM, CDR2 ANQGSEA. The V and J genes are TRBV29-1 and TRBJ1-2; D uncertain. Sample: PBMCs. This sequence was found in a human donor in good health. The CDR3 is CSVYEDGYTF. The CDR3 nucleotides read TGCAGCGTTTACGAGGATGGCTACACCTTC.